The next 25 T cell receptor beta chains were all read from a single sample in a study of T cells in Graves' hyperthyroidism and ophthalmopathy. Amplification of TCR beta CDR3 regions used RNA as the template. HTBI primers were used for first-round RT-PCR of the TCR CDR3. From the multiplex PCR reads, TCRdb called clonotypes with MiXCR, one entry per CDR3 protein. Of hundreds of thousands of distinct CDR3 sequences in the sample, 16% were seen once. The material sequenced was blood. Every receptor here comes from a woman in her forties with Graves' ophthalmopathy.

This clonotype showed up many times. The CDR3 DNA reads as TGTGCCAGCAGCTTAAAACCCGATCGACTAGCGGGAGGATCCAATGAGCAGTTCTTC. This gives the protein CASSLKPDRLAGGSNEQFF. The chain links TRBV11-2 to TRBJ2-1; TRBD2 aligns across 13 bases. J gave up 6 bases and V 2 bases, and 13 bases lay outside the gene matches. Germline V gene sequence: CDR1 SGHAT, CDR2 FQNNGV. CDR3 length: 19 amino acids.

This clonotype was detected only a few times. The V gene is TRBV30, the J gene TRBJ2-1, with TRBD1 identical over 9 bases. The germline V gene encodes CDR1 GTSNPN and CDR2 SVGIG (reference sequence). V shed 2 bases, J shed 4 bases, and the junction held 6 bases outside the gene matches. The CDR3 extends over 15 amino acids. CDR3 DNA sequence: TGTGCCTGGAGTTTACAGGGGGCTCGGTACAATGAGCAGTTCTTC. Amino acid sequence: CAWSLQGARYNEQFF. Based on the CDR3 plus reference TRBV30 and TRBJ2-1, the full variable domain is SQTIHQWPATLVQPVGSPLSLECTVEGTSNPNLYWYRQAAGRGLQLLFYSVGIGQISSEVPQNLSASRPQDRQFILSSKKLLLSDSGFYLCAWSLQGARYNEQFFGPGTRLTVL.

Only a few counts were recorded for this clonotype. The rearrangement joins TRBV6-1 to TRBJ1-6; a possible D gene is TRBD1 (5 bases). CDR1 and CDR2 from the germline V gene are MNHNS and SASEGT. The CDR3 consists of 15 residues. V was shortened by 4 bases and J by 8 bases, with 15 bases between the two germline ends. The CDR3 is CASSVGTVKYSPLHF. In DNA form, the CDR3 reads TGTGCCAGCAGTGTGGGGACGGTGAAGTATTCACCCCTCCACTTT.

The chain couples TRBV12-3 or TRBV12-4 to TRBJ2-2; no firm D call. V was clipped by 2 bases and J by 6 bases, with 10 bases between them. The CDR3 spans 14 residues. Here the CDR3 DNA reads TGTGCCAGCAGTTTAACAGCAGGCGCCGGGGAGCTGTTTTTT. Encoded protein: CASSLTAGAGELFF.

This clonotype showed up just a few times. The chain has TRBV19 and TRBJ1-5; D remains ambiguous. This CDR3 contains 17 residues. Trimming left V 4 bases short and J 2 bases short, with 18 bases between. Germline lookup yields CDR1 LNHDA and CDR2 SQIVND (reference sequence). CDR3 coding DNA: TGTGCCAGTAGTAGCGGGGATATAGGGTATGGCAATCAGCCCCAGCATTTT. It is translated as CASSSGDIGYGNQPQHF.

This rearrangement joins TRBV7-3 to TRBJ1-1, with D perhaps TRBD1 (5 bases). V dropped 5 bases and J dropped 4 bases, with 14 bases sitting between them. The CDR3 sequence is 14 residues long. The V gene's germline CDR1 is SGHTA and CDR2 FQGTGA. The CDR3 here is CASSTGPEGTEAFF. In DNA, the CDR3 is TGTGCCAGCAGCACGGGACCGGAAGGCACTGAAGCTTTCTTT.

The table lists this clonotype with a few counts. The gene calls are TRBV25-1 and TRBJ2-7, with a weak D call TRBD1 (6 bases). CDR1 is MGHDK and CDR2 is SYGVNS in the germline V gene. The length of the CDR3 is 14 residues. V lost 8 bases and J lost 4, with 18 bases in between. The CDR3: CASANRVSPYEQYF. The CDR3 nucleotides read TGTGCCAGCGCTAACAGGGTATCCCCTTACGAGCAGTACTTC.

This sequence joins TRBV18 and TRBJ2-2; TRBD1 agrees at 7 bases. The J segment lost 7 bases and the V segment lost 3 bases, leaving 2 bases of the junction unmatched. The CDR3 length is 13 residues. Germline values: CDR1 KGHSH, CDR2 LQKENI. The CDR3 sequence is CASSPGQIGELFF. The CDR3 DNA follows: TGTGCCAGCTCACCGGGACAGATCGGGGAGCTGTTTTTT.

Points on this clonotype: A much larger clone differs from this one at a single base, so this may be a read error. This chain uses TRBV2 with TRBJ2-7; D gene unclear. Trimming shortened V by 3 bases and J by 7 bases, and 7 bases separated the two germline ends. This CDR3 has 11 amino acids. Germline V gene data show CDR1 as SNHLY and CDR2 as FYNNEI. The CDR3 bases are TGTGCCAGCAGTGACGGCAATGAGCAGTACTTC. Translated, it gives CASSDGNEQYF.

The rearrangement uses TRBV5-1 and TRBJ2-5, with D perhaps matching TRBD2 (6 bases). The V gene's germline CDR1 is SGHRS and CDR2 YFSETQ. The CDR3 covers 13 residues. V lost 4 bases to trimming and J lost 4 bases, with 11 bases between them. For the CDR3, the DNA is TGCGCCAGCAGCCCGGAGGGTGCAGAGACCCAGTACTTC. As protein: CASSPEGAETQYF.

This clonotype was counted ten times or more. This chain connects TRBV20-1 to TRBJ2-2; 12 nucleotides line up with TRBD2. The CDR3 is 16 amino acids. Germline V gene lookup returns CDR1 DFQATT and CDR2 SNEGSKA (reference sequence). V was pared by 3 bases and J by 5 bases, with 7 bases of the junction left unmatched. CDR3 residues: CSASPTSGGGTGELFF. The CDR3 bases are TGCAGTGCTAGTCCGACTAGCGGGGGAGGGACCGGGGAGCTGTTTTTT.

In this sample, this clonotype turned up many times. The CDR3 loop reads CASSSSQGRYEQYF. For the CDR3, the DNA is TGTGCCAGCAGCTCCTCACAGGGGCGCTACGAGCAGTACTTC. V gene TRBV13 combines with J gene TRBJ2-7; 7 positions match TRBD1. Germline V gene lookup returns CDR1 PRHDT and CDR2 FYEKMQ (reference sequence). This CDR3 is 14 amino acids long. Trimming at V came to 4 bases and at J to 3 bases, leaving 6 bases not matched to a gene.

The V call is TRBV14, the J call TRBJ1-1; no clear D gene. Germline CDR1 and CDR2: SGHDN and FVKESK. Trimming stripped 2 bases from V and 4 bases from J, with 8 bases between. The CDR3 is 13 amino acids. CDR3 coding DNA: TGTGCCAGCAGCCAAACGGTTATCACTGAAGCTTTCTTT. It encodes CASSQTVITEAFF.

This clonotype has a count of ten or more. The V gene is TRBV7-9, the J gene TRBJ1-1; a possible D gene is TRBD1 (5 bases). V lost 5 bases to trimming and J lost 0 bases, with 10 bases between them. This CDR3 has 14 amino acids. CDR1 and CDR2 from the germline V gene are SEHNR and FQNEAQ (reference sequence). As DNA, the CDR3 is TGTGCCAGCAGCCGGGGACTCCTGAACACTGAAGCTTTCTTT. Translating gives CASSRGLLNTEAFF.

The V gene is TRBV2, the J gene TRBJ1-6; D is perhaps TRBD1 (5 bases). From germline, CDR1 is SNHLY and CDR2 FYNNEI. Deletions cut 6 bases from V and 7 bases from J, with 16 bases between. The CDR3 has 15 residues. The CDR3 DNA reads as TGTGCCAGCAGCCTGACCAGGGAAGCAAATTCACCCCTCCACTTT. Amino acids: CASSLTREANSPLHF.

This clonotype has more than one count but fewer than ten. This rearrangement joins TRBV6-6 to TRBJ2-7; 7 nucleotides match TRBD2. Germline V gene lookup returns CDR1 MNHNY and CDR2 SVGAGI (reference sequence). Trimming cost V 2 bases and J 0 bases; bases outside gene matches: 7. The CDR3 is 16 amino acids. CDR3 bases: TGTGCCAGCAGTTACAGGGCGGGGGATAGCTCCTACGAGCAGTACTTC. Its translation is CASSYRAGDSSYEQYF.

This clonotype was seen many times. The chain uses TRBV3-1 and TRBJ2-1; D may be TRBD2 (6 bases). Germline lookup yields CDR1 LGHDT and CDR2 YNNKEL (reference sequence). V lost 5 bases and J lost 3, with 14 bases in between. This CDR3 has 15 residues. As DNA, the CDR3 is TGTGCCAGCAGCGAGGGGCGTAGCGGCTACAATGAGCAGTTCTTC. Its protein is CASSEGRSGYNEQFF.

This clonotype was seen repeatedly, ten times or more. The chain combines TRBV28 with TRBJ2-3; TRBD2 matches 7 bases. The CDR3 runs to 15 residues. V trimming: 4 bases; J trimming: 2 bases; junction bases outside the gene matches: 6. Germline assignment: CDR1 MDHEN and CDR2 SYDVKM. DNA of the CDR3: TGTGCCAGCAGTTCACTAGCGCGTTACACAGATACGCAGTATTTT. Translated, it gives CASSSLARYTDTQYF.

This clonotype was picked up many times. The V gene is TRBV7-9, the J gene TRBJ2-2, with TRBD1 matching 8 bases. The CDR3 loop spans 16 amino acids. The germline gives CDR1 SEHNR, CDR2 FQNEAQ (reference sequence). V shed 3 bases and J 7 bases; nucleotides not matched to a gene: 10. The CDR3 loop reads CASSFRAGGADGELFF. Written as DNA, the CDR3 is TGTGCCAGCAGCTTTCGGGCAGGGGGCGCGGACGGGGAGCTGTTTTTT.

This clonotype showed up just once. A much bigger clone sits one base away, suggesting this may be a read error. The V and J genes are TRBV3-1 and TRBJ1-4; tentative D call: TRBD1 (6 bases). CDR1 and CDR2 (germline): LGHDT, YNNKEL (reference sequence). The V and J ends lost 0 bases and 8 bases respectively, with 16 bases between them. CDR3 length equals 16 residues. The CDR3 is CASSQDGGALEEKLFF. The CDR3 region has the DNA TGTGCCAGCAGCCAAGACGGGGGGGCCCTGGAGGAAAAACTGTTTTTT.

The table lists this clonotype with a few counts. The CDR3 loop is CASSDPLGGIGYGYTF. The CDR3 DNA sequence: TGTGCCAGCAGTGACCCCCTAGGGGGCATTGGCTATGGCTACACCTTC. The V call is TRBV2, the J call TRBJ1-2; the match to TRBD1 covers 7 bases. The germline CDR1 and CDR2 sequences are SNHLY and FYNNEI. After removal of 3 bases from V and 4 bases from J, the junction contained 11 bases not matched to a gene. The CDR3 contains 16 residues.

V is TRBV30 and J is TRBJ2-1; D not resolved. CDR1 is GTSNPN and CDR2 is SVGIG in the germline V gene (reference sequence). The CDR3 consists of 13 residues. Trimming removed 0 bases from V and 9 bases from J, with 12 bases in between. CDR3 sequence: CAWSVIRAGEQFF. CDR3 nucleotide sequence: TGTGCCTGGAGTGTAATAAGGGCTGGTGAGCAGTTCTTC.

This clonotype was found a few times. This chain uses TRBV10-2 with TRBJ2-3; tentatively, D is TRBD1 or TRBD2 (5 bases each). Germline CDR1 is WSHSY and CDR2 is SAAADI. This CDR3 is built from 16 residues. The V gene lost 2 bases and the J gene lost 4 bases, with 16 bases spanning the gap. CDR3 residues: CASSEQKLGAADTQYF. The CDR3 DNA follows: TGCGCCAGCAGTGAGCAGAAACTAGGGGCGGCAGATACGCAGTATTTT.

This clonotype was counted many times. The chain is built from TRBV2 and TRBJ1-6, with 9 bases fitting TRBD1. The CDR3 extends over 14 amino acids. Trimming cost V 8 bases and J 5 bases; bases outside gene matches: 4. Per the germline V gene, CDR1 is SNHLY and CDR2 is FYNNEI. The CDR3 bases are TGTGCCAGCTCGGGACAGGGTCATAATTCACCCCTCCACTTT. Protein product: CASSGQGHNSPLHF.

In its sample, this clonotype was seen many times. The chain's CDR3 is CASSLDAGLTYEQYF. The CDR3 DNA reads as TGTGCCAGCAGCTTGGATGCGGGGTTAACCTACGAGCAGTACTTC. The chain recombines TRBV5-5 with TRBJ2-7; possibly TRBD2 for D (6 bases). The CDR3 is 15 residues long. Germline V gene sequence: CDR1 SGHKS, CDR2 YYEKEE (reference sequence). Deletions cut 0 bases from V and 2 bases from J, with 12 bases between. Full variable domain (missing parts from reference TRBV5-5 and TRBJ2-7): DAGVTQSPTHLIKTRGQQVTLRCSPISGHKSVSWYQQVLGQGPQFIFQYYEKEERGRGNFPDRFSARQFPNYSSELNVNALLLGDSALYLCASSLDAGLTYEQYFGPGTRLTVT.